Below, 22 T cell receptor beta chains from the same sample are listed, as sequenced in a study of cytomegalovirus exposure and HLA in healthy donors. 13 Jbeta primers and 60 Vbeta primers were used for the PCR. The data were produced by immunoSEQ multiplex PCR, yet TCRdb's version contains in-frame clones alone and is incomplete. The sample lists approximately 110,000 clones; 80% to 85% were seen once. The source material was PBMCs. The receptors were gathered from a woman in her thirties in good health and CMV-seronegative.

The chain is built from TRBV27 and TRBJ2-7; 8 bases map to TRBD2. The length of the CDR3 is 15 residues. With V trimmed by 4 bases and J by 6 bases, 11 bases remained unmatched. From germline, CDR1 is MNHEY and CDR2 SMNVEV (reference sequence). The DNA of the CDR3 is TGTGCCAGCAGTTGGTCCGTCGGGAGGGCCGGCGAGCAGTACTTC. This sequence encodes CASSWSVGRAGEQYF.

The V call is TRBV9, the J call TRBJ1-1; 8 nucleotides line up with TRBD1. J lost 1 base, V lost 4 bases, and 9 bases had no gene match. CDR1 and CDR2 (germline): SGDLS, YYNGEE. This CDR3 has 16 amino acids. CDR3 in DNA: TGTGCCAGCAGCTTCGGGACAGGTCTAAAGAACACTGAAGCTTTCTTT. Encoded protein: CASSFGTGLKNTEAFF.

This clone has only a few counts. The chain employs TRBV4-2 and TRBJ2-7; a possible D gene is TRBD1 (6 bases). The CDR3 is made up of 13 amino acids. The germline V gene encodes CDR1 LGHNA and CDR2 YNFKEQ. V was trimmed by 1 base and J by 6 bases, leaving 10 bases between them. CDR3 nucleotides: TGTGCCAGCAGCCAAGGAATACAGGGCGAGCAGTACTTC. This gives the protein CASSQGIQGEQYF.

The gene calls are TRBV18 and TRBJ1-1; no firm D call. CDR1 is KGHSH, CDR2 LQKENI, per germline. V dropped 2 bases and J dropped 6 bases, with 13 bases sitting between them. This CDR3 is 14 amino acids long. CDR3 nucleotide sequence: TGTGCCAGCTCACCAGGATTGTCGGGGTCTGAAGCTTTCTTT. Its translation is CASSPGLSGSEAFF.

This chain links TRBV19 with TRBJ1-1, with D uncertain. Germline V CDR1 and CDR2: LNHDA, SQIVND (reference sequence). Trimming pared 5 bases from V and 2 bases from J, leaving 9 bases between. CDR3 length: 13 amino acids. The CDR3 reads CASSLGPNTEAFF. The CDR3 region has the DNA TGTGCCAGTAGTTTAGGGCCCAACACTGAAGCTTTCTTT.

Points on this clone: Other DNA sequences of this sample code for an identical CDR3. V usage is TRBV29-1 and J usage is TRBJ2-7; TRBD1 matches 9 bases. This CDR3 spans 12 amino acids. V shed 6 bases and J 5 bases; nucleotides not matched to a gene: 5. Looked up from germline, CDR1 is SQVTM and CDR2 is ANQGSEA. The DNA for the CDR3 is TGCAGCGTGGGACAGGGTGGCAACGAGCAGTACTTC. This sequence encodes CSVGQGGNEQYF.

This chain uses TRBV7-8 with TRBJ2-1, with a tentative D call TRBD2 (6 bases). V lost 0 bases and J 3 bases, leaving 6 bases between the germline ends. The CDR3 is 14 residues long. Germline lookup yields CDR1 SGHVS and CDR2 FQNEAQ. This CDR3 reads CASSLAGGYNEQFF. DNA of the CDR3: TGTGCCAGCAGCTTAGCGGGGGGCTACAATGAGCAGTTCTTC.

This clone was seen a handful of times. CDR3 nucleotide sequence: TGCGCCAGCGGATGGACGATATCTGCGGGCGCAACCGGGGAGCTGTTTTTT. Protein sequence: CASGWTISAGATGELFF. V usage is TRBV5-1 and J usage is TRBJ2-2; D possibly corresponds to TRBD2 (5 bases). CDR1 is SGHRS, CDR2 YFSETQ, per germline. V lost 7 bases and J 5 bases, leaving 24 bases between the germline ends. CDR3 length equals 17 residues.

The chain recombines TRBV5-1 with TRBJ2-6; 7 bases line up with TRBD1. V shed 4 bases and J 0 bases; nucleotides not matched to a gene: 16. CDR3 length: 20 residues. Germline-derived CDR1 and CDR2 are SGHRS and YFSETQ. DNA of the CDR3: TGCGCCAGCAGCATAAGAACCGGGACAGCCGTTTTCTCTGGGGCCAACGTCCTGACTTTC. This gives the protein CASSIRTGTAVFSGANVLTF.

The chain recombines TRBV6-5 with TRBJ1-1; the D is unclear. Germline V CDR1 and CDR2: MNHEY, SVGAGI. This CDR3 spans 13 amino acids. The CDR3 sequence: CVAGSPRNTEAFF. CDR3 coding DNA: TGTGTTGCGGGGTCGCCCAGGAACACTGAAGCTTTCTTT.

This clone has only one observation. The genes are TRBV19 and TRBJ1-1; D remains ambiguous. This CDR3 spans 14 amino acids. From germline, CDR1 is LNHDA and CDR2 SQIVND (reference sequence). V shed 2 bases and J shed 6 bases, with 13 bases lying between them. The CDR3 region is CASSIRGLSAEAFF. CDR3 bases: TGTGCCAGTAGTATAAGAGGACTATCCGCTGAAGCTTTCTTT.

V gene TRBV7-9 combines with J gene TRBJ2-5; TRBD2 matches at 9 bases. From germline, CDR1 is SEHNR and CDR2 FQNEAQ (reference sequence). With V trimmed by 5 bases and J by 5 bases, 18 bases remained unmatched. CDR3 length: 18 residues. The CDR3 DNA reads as TGTGCCAGCAGCCCCTTGGCCCCCTTCCTAGCGGGGATGGAGACCCAGTACTTC. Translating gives CASSPLAPFLAGMETQYF.

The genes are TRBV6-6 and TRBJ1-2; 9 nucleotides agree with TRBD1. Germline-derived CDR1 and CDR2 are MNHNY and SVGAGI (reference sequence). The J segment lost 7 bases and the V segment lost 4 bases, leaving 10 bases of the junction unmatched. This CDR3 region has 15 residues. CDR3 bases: TGTGCCAGCAGTTTTGAACAGGGGGCGCTTGTTGGCTACACCTTC. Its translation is CASSFEQGALVGYTF.

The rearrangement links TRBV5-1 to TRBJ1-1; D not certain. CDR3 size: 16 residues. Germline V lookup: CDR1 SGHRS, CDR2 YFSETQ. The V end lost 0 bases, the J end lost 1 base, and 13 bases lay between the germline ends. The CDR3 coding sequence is TGCGCCAGCAGCTTGGTTCCGGGATGGGGGAACACTGAAGCTTTCTTT. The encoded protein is CASSLVPGWGNTEAFF.

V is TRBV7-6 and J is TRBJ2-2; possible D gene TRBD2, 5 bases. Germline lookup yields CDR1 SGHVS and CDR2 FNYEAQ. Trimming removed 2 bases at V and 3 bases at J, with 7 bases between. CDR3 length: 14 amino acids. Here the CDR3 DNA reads TGTGCCAGCAGCTTAAGCGGTTACACCGGGGAGCTGTTTTTT. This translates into CASSLSGYTGELFF.

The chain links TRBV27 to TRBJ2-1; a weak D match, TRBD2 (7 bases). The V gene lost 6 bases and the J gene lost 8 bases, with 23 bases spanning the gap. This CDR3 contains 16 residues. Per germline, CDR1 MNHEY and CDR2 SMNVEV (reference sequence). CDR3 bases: TGTGCCAGCAGCCCTCGGGGAGGGGCGGGGGCCCATGAGCAGTTCTTC. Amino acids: CASSPRGGAGAHEQFF.

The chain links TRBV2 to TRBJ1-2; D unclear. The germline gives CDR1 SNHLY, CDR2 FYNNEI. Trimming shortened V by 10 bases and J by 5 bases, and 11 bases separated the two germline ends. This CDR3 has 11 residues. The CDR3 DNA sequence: TGTGCCACCCCCGGGGTGTATGGCTACACCTTC. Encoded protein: CATPGVYGYTF.

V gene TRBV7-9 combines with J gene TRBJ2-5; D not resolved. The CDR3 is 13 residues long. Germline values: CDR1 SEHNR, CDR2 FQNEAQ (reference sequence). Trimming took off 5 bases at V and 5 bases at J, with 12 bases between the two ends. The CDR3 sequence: CASSQALPETQYF. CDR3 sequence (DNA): TGTGCCAGCAGCCAGGCCCTGCCGGAGACCCAGTACTTC.

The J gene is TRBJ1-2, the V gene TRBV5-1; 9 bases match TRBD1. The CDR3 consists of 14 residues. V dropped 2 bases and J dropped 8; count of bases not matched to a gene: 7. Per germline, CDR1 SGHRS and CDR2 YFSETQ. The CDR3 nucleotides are TGCGCCAGCAGCTTCTTGGGACAGGGAAGCGGCTACACCTTC. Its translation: CASSFLGQGSGYTF.

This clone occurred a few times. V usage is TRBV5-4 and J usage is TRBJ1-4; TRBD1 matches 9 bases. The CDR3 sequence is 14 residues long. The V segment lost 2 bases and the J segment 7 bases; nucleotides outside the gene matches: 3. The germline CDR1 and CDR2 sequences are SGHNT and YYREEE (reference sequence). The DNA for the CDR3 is TGTGCCAGCAGCTTACAGGGGGCGACTGAAAAACTGTTTTTT. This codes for CASSLQGATEKLFF.

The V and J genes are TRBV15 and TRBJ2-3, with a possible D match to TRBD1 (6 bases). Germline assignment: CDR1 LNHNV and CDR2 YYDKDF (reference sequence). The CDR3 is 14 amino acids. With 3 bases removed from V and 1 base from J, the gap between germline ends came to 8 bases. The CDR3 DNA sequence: TGTGCCACCAGCAGTTCAGGGGGCACAGATACGCAGTATTTT. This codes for CATSSSGGTDTQYF. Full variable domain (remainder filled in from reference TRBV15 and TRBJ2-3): DAMVIQNPRYQVTQFGKPVTLSCSQTLNHNVMYWYQQKSSQAPKLLFHYYDKDFNNEADTPDNFQSRRPNTSFCFLDIRSPGLGDTAMYLCATSSSGGTDTQYFGPGTRLTVL.

The CDR3 nucleotides are TGTGCCTCCAACCGGGACAGGGGGGAAAAACTGTTTTTT. Its translation is CASNRDRGEKLFF. The V gene is TRBV28, the J gene TRBJ1-4, with 11 bases that match TRBD1. Losses at the gene ends were 11 bases for V and 8 bases for J; bases not matched to a gene: 7. The CDR3 sequence is 13 residues long. The germline V gene encodes CDR1 MDHEN and CDR2 SYDVKM.